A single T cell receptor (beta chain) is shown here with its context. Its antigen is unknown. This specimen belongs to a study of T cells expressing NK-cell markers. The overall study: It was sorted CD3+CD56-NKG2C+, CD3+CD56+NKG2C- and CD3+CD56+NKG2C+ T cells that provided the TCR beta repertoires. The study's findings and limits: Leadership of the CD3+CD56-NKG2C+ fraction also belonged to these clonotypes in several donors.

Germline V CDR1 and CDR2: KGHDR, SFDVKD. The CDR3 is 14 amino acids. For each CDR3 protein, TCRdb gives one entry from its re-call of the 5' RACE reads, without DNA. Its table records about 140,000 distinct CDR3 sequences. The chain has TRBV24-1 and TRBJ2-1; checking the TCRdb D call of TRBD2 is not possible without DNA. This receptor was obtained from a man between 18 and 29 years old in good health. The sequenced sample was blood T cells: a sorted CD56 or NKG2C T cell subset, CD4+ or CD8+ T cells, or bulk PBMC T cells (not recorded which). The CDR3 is CATSSLAGVGEQFF.